Below, 26 T cell receptor beta chains from the same sample are listed, as sequenced in a study of blood T cells in healthy people across ages. A second PCR, run for roughly 6 to 11 cycles, used a sample-barcoded 5' primer plus a J-beta primer mix. TCRdb used MiXCR to reprocess the 5' RACE reads, holding one entry per CDR3 protein. The repertoire holds 1.2 million to 1.5 million distinct CDR3 sequences, 59% seen once, with about 6.3% in the top ten. Material: blood. All receptors derive from a man aged 18-30 years in good health.

CDR3 sequence (DNA): TGTGCCAGCAGCTTAGAAGTGGGGGCAACTGGGGCCAACGTCCTGACTTTC. This sequence encodes CASSLEVGATGANVLTF. The rearrangement uses TRBV7-9 and TRBJ2-6; TRBD1 might be the D (6 bases). Germline V lookup: CDR1 SEHNR, CDR2 FQNEAQ (reference sequence). V dropped 1 base and J dropped 2 bases, with 12 bases sitting between them. The CDR3 consists of 17 residues.

Here the CDR3 DNA reads TGTGCCAGCCTTGATGCGTCGAAAGTGAACACTGAAGCTTTCTTT. This gives the protein CASLDASKVNTEAFF. The chain recombines TRBV28 with TRBJ1-1; unclear D gene. The CDR3 totals 15 residues. Germline lookup yields CDR1 MDHEN and CDR2 SYDVKM. Trimming took off 8 bases at V and 0 bases at J, with 16 bases between the two ends.

This chain connects TRBV29-1 to TRBJ1-2; D possibly corresponds to TRBD1 (6 bases). The CDR3 contains 14 residues. Trimming took 4 bases from V and 5 from J, leaving 17 bases between them. CDR1 and CDR2 (germline): SQVTM, ANQGSEA. CDR3 loop: CSVGSRTVDYGYTF. The CDR3, as DNA: TGCAGCGTTGGTTCCAGGACAGTGGATTATGGCTACACCTTC.

The rearrangement joins TRBV21-1 to TRBJ1-2. TRBV21-1 is labeled a pseudogene. This CDR3 is 10 amino acids long. CDR3: CATFRNGYTF. The CDR3 DNA sequence: TGTGCCACCTTCAGGAATGGCTACACCTTC.

This clonotype was seen once. The rearrangement joins TRBV12-3 or TRBV12-4 to TRBJ1-1; no clear D. Trimming took 4 bases from V and 7 from J, leaving 13 bases between them. The CDR3 runs 13 residues. CDR3 in DNA: TGTGCCAGCAGTTCCAACGAGAGAGATGAAGCTTTCTTT. Translated, it gives CASSSNERDEAFF.

About this clonotype: One end of the junction does not line up with germline, which may come from a read error. The J gene is TRBJ2-3, the V gene TRBV7-6, with TRBD2 identical over 10 bases. The CDR3 is 16 amino acids. From germline, CDR1 is SGHVS and CDR2 FNYEAQ. The CDR3 loop reads CASSLGVAGGEDTQYF. CDR3 bases: TGTGCTAGCAGCTTAGGAGTAGCGGGGGGCGAAGATACGCAGTATTTT.

The rearrangement joins TRBV2 to TRBJ1-5, with D tentatively TRBD1 (5 bases). Germline loops: CDR1 SNHLY, CDR2 FYNNEI. The CDR3 totals 13 residues. The V end was cut by 6 bases, the J end by 11 bases, with 17 bases between. For the CDR3, the DNA is TGTGCCAGCAGCGGGACCGCTCGGGCGGCCCAGCATTTT. Translation: CASSGTARAAQHF.

The gene calls are TRBV11-2 and TRBJ2-4, with D hard to call. V gave up 0 bases and J gave up 6 bases, with 3 bases separating them. The CDR3 has 12 residues. Looked up from germline, CDR1 is SGHAT and CDR2 is FQNNGV. This CDR3 is CASSLEANIQYF. As DNA, the CDR3 is TGTGCCAGCAGCTTAGAAGCAAACATTCAGTACTTC.

The chain has TRBV9 and TRBJ2-7; D unclear. Trimming shortened V by 5 bases and J by 2 bases, and 11 bases separated the two germline ends. Germline-derived CDR1 and CDR2 are SGDLS and YYNGEE. CDR3 size: 13 residues. The CDR3 here is CASSRAEPYEQYF. The DNA of the CDR3 is TGTGCCAGCAGTCGCGCGGAACCCTACGAGCAGTACTTC.

This clonotype has just a few counts. The V and J genes are TRBV28 and TRBJ1-5; D unresolved. V lost 3 bases, J lost 1 base, and 7 bases lay in between. CDR3 length equals 14 residues. Germline V gene sequence: CDR1 MDHEN, CDR2 SYDVKM. The CDR3 bases are TGTGCCAGCAGTTTCTTGGGCAGCAATCAGCCCCAGCATTTT. This codes for CASSFLGSNQPQHF.

This clonotype was picked up one time. CDR3 amino acids: CASSDGTSGAKETQYF. CDR3 DNA sequence: TGTGCCAGCTCGGACGGGACTAGCGGAGCGAAAGAGACCCAGTACTTC. This chain joins TRBV18 and TRBJ2-5, with 11 positions matching TRBD2. The CDR3 is 16 residues long. Germline loops: CDR1 KGHSH, CDR2 LQKENI. The ends lost 6 bases at V and 3 bases at J; junction bases unmatched: 9.

The gene calls are TRBV7-9 and TRBJ2-1, with 9 positions matching TRBD2. Germline assignment: CDR1 SEHNR and CDR2 FQNEAQ (reference sequence). The trim removed 5 bases at V and 5 bases at J, leaving 7 bases unmatched. CDR3 length: 15 residues. The CDR3 reads CASSPTSGRHNEQFF. In DNA form, the CDR3 reads TGTGCCAGCAGCCCGACTAGCGGAAGACACAATGAGCAGTTCTTC.

This clonotype appeared once. The chain links TRBV6-5 to TRBJ2-3, with D unresolved. This CDR3 has 14 residues. Germline values: CDR1 MNHEY, CDR2 SVGAGI. Trimming cost V 1 base and J 3 bases, with 8 bases left between them. CDR3 nucleotide sequence: TGTGCCAGCAGTTACTTAGCCCCTACAGATACGCAGTATTTT. It codes for CASSYLAPTDTQYF.

The chain recombines TRBV7-9 with TRBJ2-7; 8 bases match TRBD1. Unmatched junction bases numbered 8, after V lost 4 bases and J lost 0 bases. Germline lookup yields CDR1 SEHNR and CDR2 FQNEAQ (reference sequence). The CDR3 is 16 residues long. CDR3 bases: TGTGCCAGCAGCTCTCCGGGAACAGGGGGCTCCTACGAGCAGTACTTC. Its translation is CASSSPGTGGSYEQYF.

The chain uses TRBV6-5 and TRBJ2-1; D unresolved. The CDR3 loop spans 13 amino acids. The V and J ends lost 5 bases and 15 bases respectively, with 20 bases between them. Germline V gives CDR1 MNHEY, CDR2 SVGAGI. The CDR3 sequence: CASSTDPADKGFF. Here the CDR3 DNA reads TGTGCCAGCAGTACAGATCCGGCCGACAAGGGGTTCTTC.

This clonotype was seen a handful of times. This chain links TRBV29-1 with TRBJ2-1; TRBD2 is a possible D gene (6 bases). The V end lost 4 bases, the J end lost 7 bases, and 11 bases lay between the germline ends. Germline V gene sequence: CDR1 SQVTM, CDR2 ANQGSEA. The CDR3 runs 12 residues. Here the CDR3 reads CSVGDLANEQFF. For the CDR3, the DNA is TGCAGCGTTGGCGACCTAGCGAATGAGCAGTTCTTC.

The sample holds one count of this clonotype. The gene calls are TRBV7-9 and TRBJ2-1, with D unclear. The CDR3 contains 15 residues. Between the trimmed V and J ends, which lost 4 bases and 10 bases, there was a span of 20 bases. Germline CDR1 reads SEHNR; CDR2 reads FQNEAQ (reference sequence). CDR3 in amino acids: CASSSHGSSAYEQFF. CDR3 in DNA: TGTGCCAGCAGCTCGCACGGGTCTTCCGCCTACGAGCAGTTCTTC.

The chain employs TRBV12-3 or TRBV12-4 and TRBJ1-2; D possibly corresponds to TRBD1 (6 bases). With 7 bases removed from V and 1 base from J, the gap between germline ends came to 13 bases. This CDR3 spans 14 amino acids. CDR3 coding DNA: TGTGCCAGCACCATTGGGGGACATAACTATGGCTACACCTTC. This translates into CASTIGGHNYGYTF.

The V gene is TRBV3-1, the J gene TRBJ1-1; D uncertain. The germline gives CDR1 LGHDT, CDR2 YNNKEL (reference sequence). This CDR3 comprises 14 residues. With 4 bases removed from V and 5 bases from J, the gap between germline ends came to 14 bases. The CDR3 is CASSPPDEVTEAFF. The CDR3, as DNA: TGTGCCAGCAGCCCCCCAGACGAAGTAACTGAAGCTTTCTTT.

This clonotype was picked up a small number of times. CDR3 DNA sequence: TGTGCCAGCAGCTTAGACAGACTAGCCAAAAACATTCAGTACTTC. Translating it yields CASSLDRLAKNIQYF. This sequence joins TRBV7-2 and TRBJ2-4, with D unclear. Germline V gives CDR1 SGHTA, CDR2 FQGNSA. V dropped 1 base and J dropped 0 bases, with 7 bases sitting between them. The CDR3 totals 15 residues.

V usage is TRBV5-1 and J usage is TRBJ2-1; D is possibly TRBD2 (6 bases). Trimming took off 4 bases at V and 0 bases at J, with 14 bases between the two ends. The CDR3 consists of 16 residues. Germline values: CDR1 SGHRS, CDR2 YFSETQ. This CDR3 reads CASSGEAPDSYNEQFF. The CDR3, as DNA: TGCGCCAGCAGCGGGGAGGCTCCCGACTCCTACAATGAGCAGTTCTTC.

This rearrangement joins TRBV6-1 to TRBJ1-2; D possibly corresponds to TRBD1 (5 bases). The CDR3 totals 12 residues. Between the trimmed V and J ends, which lost 6 bases and 4 bases, there was a span of 9 bases. CDR1 is MNHNS and CDR2 is SASEGT in the germline V gene. CDR3 nucleotide sequence: TGTGCCAGCAGGGACAACACCTATGGCTACACCTTC. Amino acid sequence: CASRDNTYGYTF.

This chain joins TRBV12-3 or TRBV12-4 and TRBJ1-6, with D perhaps TRBD1 (5 bases). CDR3 length equals 18 residues. V lost 1 base and J 7 bases, leaving 20 bases between the germline ends. CDR3 coding DNA: TGTGCCAGCAGTTTAGTTCTTCCCGGGACTGGAGCAAATTCACCCCTCCACTTT. Translated: CASSLVLPGTGANSPLHF.

This clonotype came up a few times. The chain links TRBV10-3 to TRBJ2-1, with D uncertain. From germline, CDR1 is ENHRY and CDR2 SYGVKD. Trimming took 3 bases from V and 1 from J, leaving 7 bases between them. This CDR3 is 14 amino acids long. The CDR3: CAISEPYSYNEQFF. CDR3 sequence (DNA): TGTGCCATCAGTGAACCCTATTCCTACAATGAGCAGTTCTTC.

The rearrangement uses TRBV2 and TRBJ1-6; D call uncertain. The germline gives CDR1 SNHLY, CDR2 FYNNEI. Trimming stripped 3 bases from V and 10 bases from J, with 7 bases between. This CDR3 comprises 12 residues. Written as DNA, the CDR3 is TGTGCCAGCAGTGATGTTCCATCACCCCTCCACTTT. Protein sequence: CASSDVPSPLHF.

This clonotype was detected only a few times. The chain couples TRBV7-9 to TRBJ2-4, with no clear D. The ends were cut back, 1 base at V and 4 bases at J, with 14 bases in the middle. The CDR3 is made up of 16 amino acids. The germline V gene has CDR1 SEHNR and CDR2 FQNEAQ (reference sequence). The CDR3 DNA sequence: TGTGCCAGCAGCTTAGATATAGCCGATCCTAAAAACATTCAGTACTTC. This encodes CASSLDIADPKNIQYF.